What follows describes a single TCR beta chain. The target antigen is unknown. Other DNA variants within this sample encode the same CDR3. This record belongs to a study of cytotoxic CD8 clonotypes in ibrutinib-treated CLL. Study-wide context: After treatment lasting a median approximately 11 months, range 6 to 36, response samples were collected.

Points from the study as a whole: Sampling times, which were not matched between the groups, differed between sustained-remission patients and progressing patients. Baseline levels of clonality went above those of age-matched healthy donors and moved with circulating CD8+ T-cell counts.

The protocol was immunoSEQ multiplex PCR, while the TCRdb copy is restricted to in-frame clones and leaves out a portion. The data hold about 17,000 clones, with about 86% observed a single time. Per germline, CDR1 MNHEY and CDR2 SMNVEV (reference sequence). Trimming removed 4 bases from V and 7 bases from J, with 17 bases in between. CDR3 length equals 15 residues. The sequence was obtained from a human donor with chronic lymphocytic leukemia. This specimen was PBMCs, taken before ibrutinib treatment. V is TRBV27 and J is TRBJ1-5; tentatively, D is TRBD1 (5 bases). The CDR3 loop is CASSWDSKALQPQHF. CDR3 in DNA: TGTGCCAGCAGTTGGGACTCCAAGGCTTTACAGCCCCAGCATTTT.